This entry lists 11 T cell receptor beta chains sequenced from one sample in a study of CD8 T cells in ankylosing spondylitis (dated by TCRdb to 2017 to 2019). Library preparation employed 5' RACE. The sample was run on an Illumina HiSeq 2500. TCRdb passed the public sequencing reads through fastp at Q25 and MiXCR, retaining productive beta sequences. One record per CDR3 amino acid sequence lists the most common genes and DNA. This sample is represented by 250,000 or so distinct CDR3 sequences; over 8.5% of them were singletons. The ten largest make up less than 7.5% of the sample. Sequencing was performed on blood, either unsorted or a sorted T cell fraction (not recorded which). The receptors were gathered from a male donor with ankylosing spondylitis or in good health (not recorded which).

This clonotype has more than one count but fewer than ten. The CDR3 region has the DNA TGTGCCACCAGCAGAGATCGGGGGACAGGGGACACCGGGGAGCTGTTTTTT. This encodes CATSRDRGTGDTGELFF. The V and J genes are TRBV15 and TRBJ2-2; 10 nucleotides match TRBD1. The CDR3 runs 17 residues. From germline, CDR1 is LNHNV and CDR2 YYDKDF (reference sequence). J was trimmed by 3 bases and V by 0 bases; bases with no gene match: 4.

The sample holds many counts of this clonotype. The chain employs TRBV25-1 and TRBJ2-5; the D gene is possibly TRBD1 (6 bases). Per germline, CDR1 MGHDK and CDR2 SYGVNS. Trimming stripped 6 bases from V and 5 bases from J, with 13 bases between. The CDR3 length is 13 residues. As DNA, the CDR3 is TGTGCCAGCAGCGTAGATAGGGGGGAGACCCAGTACTTC. Its protein is CASSVDRGETQYF.

This clonotype appeared a few times. CDR3 DNA: TGTGCCAGCAGCGGGAGGTCGTACAATGAGCAGTTCTTC. This sequence encodes CASSGRSYNEQFF. V and J are TRBV7-3 and TRBJ2-1; weak D call: TRBD2 (6 bases). Germline loops: CDR1 SGHTA, CDR2 FQGTGA. The germline V and J ends were trimmed by 5 bases and 4 bases, with 9 bases remaining between them. The CDR3 runs 13 residues.

This clonotype has a count of ten or more. The V gene is TRBV12-3 or TRBV12-4, the J gene TRBJ2-3; D not resolved. The V and J ends lost 6 bases and 4 bases respectively, with 14 bases between them. The CDR3 length is 14 residues. The CDR3 bases are TGTGCCAGCAGCCAAGATTTAGGACCAGATACGCAGTATTTT. As protein: CASSQDLGPDTQYF.

This clonotype came up a few times. This chain joins TRBV3-1 and TRBJ2-5, with 7 bases fitting TRBD2. The CDR3 runs to 16 residues. Germline lookup yields CDR1 LGHDT and CDR2 YNNKEL (reference sequence). Germline trimming cut 1 base from V and 0 bases from J; bases unmatched to any gene: 5. The CDR3 here is CASSQGYRGDQETQYF. The CDR3 DNA reads as TGTGCCAGCAGCCAAGGCTACCGGGGGGACCAAGAGACCCAGTACTTC.

This clonotype was counted only a few times. Relative to the germline gene, one junction end is altered; a read error may explain this. The chain couples TRBV5-6 to TRBJ2-1; D may be TRBD2 (5 bases). The CDR3 runs 13 residues. Germline CDR1 reads SGHDT; CDR2 reads YYEEEE. The CDR3 bases are TGTGTCAGCACCCGAGGGTCGTACAATGAGCAGTTCTTC. Translating it yields CVSTRGSYNEQFF.

This chain uses TRBV7-8 with TRBJ1-5; 11 positions agree with TRBD1. CDR3 length: 19 residues. Germline CDR1 SGHVS, CDR2 FQNEAQ. The J segment lost 1 base and the V segment lost 4 bases, leaving 12 bases of the junction unmatched. The CDR3 bases are TGTGCCAGCAGCTCCCCCAGGACAGGGGGCCAGAAAAGCAATCAGCCCCAGCATTTT. This encodes CASSSPRTGGQKSNQPQHF. Full variable domain (rest looked up from reference TRBV7-8 and TRBJ1-5): GAGVSQSPRYKVAKRGQDVALRCDPISGHVSLFWYQQALGQGPEFLTYFQNEAQLDKSGLPSDRFFAERPEGSVSTLKIQRTQQEDSAVYLCASSSPRTGGQKSNQPQHFGDGTRLSIL.

This clonotype was detected ten times or more. The CDR3 loop is CASSVGGAEKLFF. The CDR3 DNA follows: TGTGCCAGCAGCGTAGGAGGCGCTGAAAAACTGTTTTTT. V and J are TRBV9 and TRBJ1-4; D not resolved. The CDR3 runs to 13 residues. Trimming removed 0 bases from V and 7 bases from J, with 7 bases in between. The germline gives CDR1 SGDLS, CDR2 YYNGEE.

The chain employs TRBV5-8 and TRBJ1-5, with D hard to call. This CDR3 comprises 14 residues. The V gene lost 2 bases and the J gene lost 7 bases, with 13 bases spanning the gap. CDR1 and CDR2 from the germline V gene are SGHTS and YDEGEE. CDR3 nucleotide sequence: TGTGCCAGCAGCTTAGAAAGGGCCAAACAGCCCCAGCATTTT. It yields the protein CASSLERAKQPQHF.

The table lists this clonotype with many counts. The V call is TRBV24-1, the J call TRBJ2-7, with D unresolved. The germline V and J ends were trimmed by 2 bases and 2 bases, with 15 bases remaining between them. The V gene's germline CDR1 is KGHDR and CDR2 SFDVKD. The CDR3 contains 16 residues. The CDR3 is CATSDSQKGRPYEQYF. The CDR3 bases are TGTGCCACCAGTGATTCGCAGAAGGGCAGACCCTACGAGCAGTACTTC.

V is TRBV5-1 and J is TRBJ1-1, with 10 bases fitting TRBD1. CDR1 is SGHRS, CDR2 YFSETQ, per germline. The CDR3 totals 17 residues. With V trimmed by 3 bases and J by 0 bases, 8 bases remained unmatched. In DNA, the CDR3 is TGCGCCAGCAGCTGGGACAGGGGAACTTTAATGAACACTGAAGCTTTCTTT. Translation gives CASSWDRGTLMNTEAFF. Complete variable domain (other parts from reference TRBV5-1 and TRBJ1-1): KAGVTQTPRYLIKTRGQQVTLSCSPISGHRSVSWYQQTPGQGLQFLFEYFSETQRNKGNFPGRFSGRQFSNSRSEMNVSTLELGDSALYLCASSWDRGTLMNTEAFFGQGTRLTVV.